This entry is about one TCR beta chain. What it binds is unknown. These data originate in a study of T cell responses to AZD1222 COVID-19 vaccine. Study results and caveats: Sampling captured repertoires only after the peak T cell response.

The CDR3 loop spans 15 amino acids. From germline, CDR1 is LNHDA and CDR2 SQIVND (reference sequence). V was trimmed by 4 bases and J by 9 bases, leaving 19 bases between them. Sequenced by immunoSEQ multiplex PCR; TCRdb stores in-frame clones only, minus some. The sample carries about 100,000 clones, 92% recorded once. This chain connects TRBV19 to TRBJ1-5, with D uncertain. Source: peripheral blood, taken on day 0 of AZD1222 vaccination. This clonotype was sampled from an adult in good health. CDR3 DNA: TGTGCCAGTAGTACCCGGGAACTAAGGAGTCGGCCCCAGCATTTT. Its translation: CASSTRELRSRPQHF.